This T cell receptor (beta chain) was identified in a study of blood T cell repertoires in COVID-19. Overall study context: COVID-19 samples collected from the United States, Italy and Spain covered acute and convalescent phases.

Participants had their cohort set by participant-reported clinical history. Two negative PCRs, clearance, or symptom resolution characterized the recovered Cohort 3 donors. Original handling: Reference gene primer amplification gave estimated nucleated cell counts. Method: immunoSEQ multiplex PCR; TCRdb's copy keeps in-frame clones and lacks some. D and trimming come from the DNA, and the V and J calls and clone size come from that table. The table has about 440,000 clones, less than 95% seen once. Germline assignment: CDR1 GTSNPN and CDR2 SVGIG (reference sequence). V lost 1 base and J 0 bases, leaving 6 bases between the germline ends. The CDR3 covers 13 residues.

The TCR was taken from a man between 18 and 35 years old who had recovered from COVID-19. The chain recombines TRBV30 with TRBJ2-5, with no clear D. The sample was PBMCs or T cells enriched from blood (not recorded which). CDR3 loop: CAWSAENQETQYF. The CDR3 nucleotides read TGTGCCTGGAGTGCAGAAAACCAAGAGACCCAGTACTTC.